Below, 26 T cell receptor beta chains from the same sample are listed, as sequenced in a study of cytomegalovirus exposure and HLA in healthy donors. 60 Vbeta and 13 Jbeta primers were used in PCR. TCRdb keeps only in-frame clones here, not all; method: immunoSEQ multiplex PCR. The table includes approximately 180,000 clones, roughly 80% detected once. The sequencing sample was made of PBMCs. All receptors come from a woman aged 18-35 years in good health and CMV-seronegative.

Only one count was recorded for this clone. The chain uses TRBV27 and TRBJ2-1, with D possibly matching TRBD2 (6 bases). In germline, CDR1 is MNHEY, CDR2 SMNVEV (reference sequence). The CDR3 runs 14 residues. The ends were cut back, 5 bases at V and 6 bases at J, with 14 bases in the middle. In DNA, the CDR3 is TGTGCCAGCAGTCCGCAGGGACTCCTCAATGAGCAGTTCTTC. It encodes CASSPQGLLNEQFF.

The chain carries TRBV29-1 and TRBJ2-1; 7 bases agree with TRBD1. Germline V gives CDR1 SQVTM, CDR2 ANQGSEA. The CDR3 extends over 14 amino acids. V trimming: 3 bases; J trimming: 5 bases; junction bases outside the gene matches: 7. The CDR3 spells CSVDPGQANNEQFF. CDR3 coding DNA: TGCAGCGTTGACCCCGGACAGGCCAACAATGAGCAGTTCTTC.

V is TRBV7-9 and J is TRBJ2-3, with 8 nucleotides matching TRBD2. In germline, CDR1 is SEHNR, CDR2 FQNEAQ (reference sequence). The CDR3 covers 16 residues. V lost 8 bases and J lost 4; bases outside the gene matches: 14. CDR3 in amino acids: CASGAFGGGSADTQYF. CDR3 DNA sequence: TGTGCCAGCGGCGCGTTCGGGGGGGGTAGCGCAGATACGCAGTATTTT.

The J gene is TRBJ1-1, the V gene TRBV9; D is ambiguous. This CDR3 comprises 16 residues. V shed 0 bases and J shed 0 bases, with 12 bases lying between them. Germline CDR1 is SGDLS and CDR2 is YYNGEE. The CDR3 protein is CASSVGEVNMNTEAFF. CDR3 sequence (DNA): TGTGCCAGCAGCGTAGGGGAGGTTAACATGAACACTGAAGCTTTCTTT. Supplemented by reference TRBV9 and TRBJ1-1, the full variable domain reads DSGVTQTPKHLITATGQRVTLRCSPRSGDLSVYWYQQSLDQGLQFLIQYYNGEERAKGNILERFSAQQFPDLHSELNLSSLELGDSALYFCASSVGEVNMNTEAFFGQGTRLTVV.

The rearrangement links TRBV5-5 to TRBJ1-1; 9 positions agree with TRBD1. Germline trimming cut 3 bases from V and 6 bases from J; bases unmatched to any gene: 9. CDR1 is SGHKS, CDR2 YYEKEE, per germline (reference sequence). This CDR3 is built from 15 residues. The CDR3 DNA reads TGTGCCAGCAGCTCGGGACAGGGAAGGTTTCCTGAAGCTTTCTTT. Amino acid sequence: CASSSGQGRFPEAFF.

This clone was counted a few times. This chain links TRBV7-6 with TRBJ1-3; possibly TRBD1 for D (6 bases). The length of the CDR3 is 17 residues. V lost 7 bases, J lost 0 bases, and 19 bases lay in between. Germline loops: CDR1 SGHVS, CDR2 FNYEAQ. CDR3 DNA: TGTGCCAGCACCCCAGAGCGGGGGGGCAACTCTGGAAACACCATATATTTT. Translating it yields CASTPERGGNSGNTIYF. Together with reference TRBV7-6 and TRBJ1-3, the CDR3 gives the full variable domain: GAGVSQSPRYKVTKRGQDVALRCDPISGHVSLYWYRQALGQGPEFLTYFNYEAQQDKSGLPNDRFSAERPEGSISTLTIQRTEQRDSAMYRCASTPERGGNSGNTIYFGEGSWLTVV.

In DNA, the CDR3 is TGCGCCAGCAGTGAGGGAGGACCACTAAGCTCCTACAATGAGCAGTTCTTC. As protein: CASSEGGPLSSYNEQFF. V gene TRBV10-2 combines with J gene TRBJ2-1; tentative D call: TRBD2 (5 bases). V lost 2 bases, J lost 0 bases, and 14 bases lay in between. The V gene's germline CDR1 is WSHSY and CDR2 SAAADI. The CDR3 is made up of 17 amino acids.

This sequence joins TRBV30 and TRBJ2-4; TRBD1 aligns across 8 bases. Unmatched junction bases numbered 16, after V lost 2 bases and J lost 1 base. The CDR3 has 19 residues. Germline-derived CDR1 and CDR2 are GTSNPN and SVGIG (reference sequence). The CDR3 loop is CAWSLMGSDRVNAKNIQYF. In DNA form, the CDR3 reads TGTGCCTGGAGTTTGATGGGTTCGGACAGGGTAAATGCCAAAAACATTCAGTACTTC.

For this clone: Different DNA sequences within this sample yield the same CDR3. This sequence joins TRBV28 and TRBJ1-1, with a tentative D call TRBD1 (5 bases). Trimming took off 5 bases at V and 0 bases at J, with 10 bases between the two ends. This CDR3 region has 14 residues. Germline CDR1 MDHEN, CDR2 SYDVKM. As DNA, the CDR3 is TGTGCCAGCAGTCCCGGGGGAGTGAACACTGAAGCTTTCTTT. Amino acids: CASSPGGVNTEAFF. The variable domain in full, with the rest retrieved from reference TRBV28 and TRBJ1-1, is DVKVTQSSRYLVKRTGEKVFLECVQDMDHENMFWYRQDPGLGLRLIYFSYDVKMKEKGDIPEGYSVSREKKERFSLILESASTNQTSMYLCASSPGGVNTEAFFGQGTRLTVV.

V usage is TRBV15 and J usage is TRBJ2-7; the D is unclear. Germline CDR1 reads LNHNV; CDR2 reads YYDKDF (reference sequence). The CDR3 consists of 14 residues. V lost 4 bases and J lost 0, with 10 bases in between. The CDR3 loop reads CATSIRRGSYEQYF. The CDR3 DNA is TGTGCCACCAGCATACGCCGAGGCTCCTACGAGCAGTACTTC.

The sample holds a few counts of this clone. The rearrangement joins TRBV7-2 to TRBJ1-5; 8 nucleotides line up with TRBD1. The CDR3 has 14 residues. V trimming: 4 bases; J trimming: 9 bases; junction bases outside the gene matches: 8. Germline V gives CDR1 SGHTA, CDR2 FQGNSA. CDR3 nucleotide sequence: TGTGCCAGCAGCTCCGCAGGACAGGGTCTGCCCCAGCATTTT. Translation gives CASSSAGQGLPQHF.

The chain couples TRBV7-2 to TRBJ2-2; D ambiguous. Germline lookup yields CDR1 SGHTA and CDR2 FQGNSA. Trimming left V 1 base short and J 8 bases short, with 8 bases between. The CDR3 is 13 residues long. CDR3 region: CASSLVASGELFF. Written as DNA, the CDR3 is TGTGCCAGCAGCTTAGTGGCCTCAGGGGAGCTGTTTTTT. Drawing the rest from reference TRBV7-2 and TRBJ2-2, the complete variable domain is GAGVSQSPSNKVTEKGKDVELRCDPISGHTALYWYRQSLGQGLEFLIYFQGNSAPDKSGLPSDRFSAERTGGSVSTLTIQRTQQEDSAVYLCASSLVASGELFFGEGSRLTVL.

The V call is TRBV27, the J call TRBJ2-7; 11 positions agree with TRBD2. Germline V gives CDR1 MNHEY, CDR2 SMNVEV (reference sequence). The CDR3 has 15 residues. J lost 6 bases, V lost 5 bases, and 9 bases had no gene match. The CDR3 loop is CASSIRTSGRGEQYV. DNA for the CDR3: TGTGCCAGCAGTATCCGAACTAGCGGGAGAGGCGAGCAGTACGTC.

This clone was recorded a few times. The V gene is TRBV29-1, the J gene TRBJ1-1, with no clear D. This CDR3 is 13 amino acids long. V was cut by 3 bases and J by 1 base, with 9 bases left in between. Germline V gene data show CDR1 as SQVTM and CDR2 as ANQGSEA. CDR3 nucleotides: TGCAGCGTTGAGCGGGGAGGGAACACTGAAGCTTTCTTT. It codes for CSVERGGNTEAFF.

The chain combines TRBV28 with TRBJ1-3; the D gene is possibly TRBD1 (6 bases). There are 14 residues in the CDR3. V was trimmed by 7 bases and J by 4 bases, leaving 14 bases between them. Germline CDR1 reads MDHEN; CDR2 reads SYDVKM. DNA of the CDR3: TGTGCCAGCACTCCTACAGGGACAGGAAACACCATATATTTT. Its protein product is CASTPTGTGNTIYF.

The chain recombines TRBV6-1 with TRBJ2-2; 7 bases map to TRBD1. Unmatched junction bases numbered 8, after V lost 1 base and J lost 6 bases. This CDR3 region has 16 residues. Germline CDR1 reads MNHNS; CDR2 reads SASEGT. CDR3 protein: CASSEGGRGSAGELFF. CDR3 nucleotides: TGTGCCAGCAGTGAAGGAGGCAGGGGGTCAGCCGGGGAGCTGTTTTTT.

The V gene is TRBV30, the J gene TRBJ2-3; 8 bases agree with TRBD2. Germline V gives CDR1 GTSNPN, CDR2 SVGIG (reference sequence). The CDR3 totals 14 residues. The J segment lost 3 bases and the V segment lost 2 bases, leaving 4 bases of the junction unmatched. The CDR3 DNA reads TGTGCCTGGAGTCGAAGCGGGAGAACAGATACGCAGTATTTT. Amino acid sequence: CAWSRSGRTDTQYF.

V usage is TRBV11-2 and J usage is TRBJ2-1; 8 nucleotides align to TRBD2. CDR3 size: 19 residues. In germline, CDR1 is SGHAT, CDR2 FQNNGV. The V gene end was trimmed by 1 base and the J gene end by 0 bases; junction bases not matched to a gene: 11. CDR3 coding DNA: TGTGCCAGCAGCTTAGCTCCGGTCGACAGCGGGAGCTCCTACAATGAGCAGTTCTTC. It specifies CASSLAPVDSGSSYNEQFF.

This clone has a single count. CDR3 protein: CASSLTSGRLTGELFF. CDR3 DNA: TGCGCCAGCAGCTTGACTAGCGGGAGACTCACCGGGGAGCTGTTTTTT. The V gene is TRBV5-1, the J gene TRBJ2-2, with 11 nucleotides matching TRBD2. CDR1 and CDR2 (germline): SGHRS, YFSETQ. Trimming cost V 1 base and J 4 bases; bases outside gene matches: 3. CDR3 length: 16 amino acids.

The CDR3 DNA reads as TGTGCCAGCACGGAGCGTCCCCCAGATACGCAGTATTTT. The encoded protein is CASTERPPDTQYF. The chain combines TRBV2 with TRBJ2-3; D is ambiguous. The germline V and J ends were trimmed by 7 bases and 4 bases, with 12 bases remaining between them. The CDR3 has 13 residues. CDR1 and CDR2 from the germline V gene are SNHLY and FYNNEI. The full variable domain, in which reference TRBV2 and TRBJ2-3 provide the parts outside the CDR3, is EPEVTQTPSHQVTQMGQEVILRCVPISNHLYFYWYRQILGQKVEFLVSFYNNEISEKSEIFDDQFSVERPDGSNFTLKIRSTKLEDSAMYFCASTERPPDTQYFGPGTRLTVL.

V and J are TRBV28 and TRBJ1-2; D not resolved. Germline values: CDR1 MDHEN, CDR2 SYDVKM. Trimming cost V 1 base and J 7 bases, with 7 bases left between them. The CDR3 runs 12 residues. CDR3 sequence (DNA): TGTGCCAGCAGTTTATTTCCAGGTGGCTACACCTTC. Encoded protein: CASSLFPGGYTF.

The V and J genes are TRBV28 and TRBJ1-2; 9 bases align to TRBD1. V was pared by 2 bases and J by 7 bases, with 8 bases of the junction left unmatched. The CDR3 has 15 residues. Germline V lookup: CDR1 MDHEN, CDR2 SYDVKM. The CDR3 DNA sequence: TGTGCCAGCAGTTTACGGACACAGGGGGCAGGTGGCTACACCTTC. Its protein product is CASSLRTQGAGGYTF.

The gene calls are TRBV2 and TRBJ2-5; TRBD2 aligns across 7 bases. J lost 5 bases, V lost 3 bases, and 6 bases had no gene match. CDR3 length: 14 residues. The germline V gene encodes CDR1 SNHLY and CDR2 FYNNEI. CDR3 in amino acids: CASSDGGSGETQYF. In DNA form, the CDR3 reads TGTGCCAGCAGTGACGGGGGGTCTGGCGAGACCCAGTACTTC.

The chain recombines TRBV19 with TRBJ1-5; 9 bases are a match to TRBD1. The J segment lost 1 base and the V segment lost 5 bases, leaving 6 bases of the junction unmatched. CDR3 size: 16 residues. Germline lookup yields CDR1 LNHDA and CDR2 SQIVND (reference sequence). Here the CDR3 DNA reads TGTGCCAGTAGTTTTACAGGGGGCGCGAGCAATCAGCCCCAGCATTTT. As protein: CASSFTGGASNQPQHF.

In its sample, this clone was seen once. The J gene is TRBJ2-2, the V gene TRBV9; TRBD2 might be the D (5 bases). CDR1 is SGDLS, CDR2 YYNGEE, per germline. The CDR3 runs 16 residues. Trimming cost V 0 bases and J 3 bases, with 12 bases left between them. In DNA, the CDR3 is TGTGCCAGCAGCGTAGTTGGGAGCCCCTACACCGGGGAGCTGTTTTTT. Its translation is CASSVVGSPYTGELFF.

The chain combines TRBV2 with TRBJ1-6; TRBD1 matches 8 bases. Germline V CDR1 and CDR2: SNHLY, FYNNEI. The CDR3 covers 15 residues. J lost 4 bases, V lost 6 bases, and 5 bases had no gene match. The CDR3 nucleotides read TGTGCCAGCAGGGGGACAGGAGCTTATAATTCACCCCTCCACTTT. Residues: CASRGTGAYNSPLHF.